The 32 T cell receptor beta chains below all came from one sample that was sequenced in a study of T-cell memory formation after mild COVID-19. TCRdb reprocessed the 5' RACE reads with MiXCR, giving one entry per CDR3 protein. Here the sample spans about 90,000 distinct CDR3 sequences, roughly 15% being singletons. The sequencing sample was made of PBMCs or a T cell subset sorted from them (not recorded which). These receptors originate from a young man who had mild COVID-19 (a few samples of this study predate the infection). Cell type and time point are not known.

This chain connects TRBV5-1 to TRBJ2-1, with 10 positions matching TRBD2. There are 17 residues in the CDR3. Looked up from germline, CDR1 is SGHRS and CDR2 is YFSETQ. J was trimmed by 3 bases and V by 0 bases; bases with no gene match: 6. CDR3 DNA: TGCGCCAGCAGCTTGGGTCTGGGACTAGCGCTCTACAATGAGCAGTTCTTC. Its translation is CASSLGLGLALYNEQFF.

The chain is built from TRBV5-1 and TRBJ2-3; 10 nucleotides align to TRBD2. Per the germline V gene, CDR1 is SGHRS and CDR2 is YFSETQ. The V segment lost 2 bases and the J segment 2 bases; nucleotides outside the gene matches: 11. The length of the CDR3 is 18 residues. CDR3 amino acids: CASSLLEGSGGPTDTQYF. The DNA of the CDR3 is TGCGCCAGCAGCTTACTCGAGGGTAGCGGGGGGCCCACAGATACGCAGTATTTT.

The gene calls are TRBV7-9 and TRBJ2-5; 10 positions match TRBD2. CDR3 length equals 15 residues. CDR1 and CDR2 from the germline V gene are SEHNR and FQNEAQ (reference sequence). Germline trimming cut 4 bases from V and 5 bases from J; bases unmatched to any gene: 7. The CDR3 protein is CASSWLAGVWETQYF. Written as DNA, the CDR3 is TGTGCCAGCAGCTGGCTAGCGGGAGTCTGGGAGACCCAGTACTTC. Variable domain in full (rest from reference TRBV7-9 and TRBJ2-5): DTGVSQNPRHKITKRGQNVTFRCDPISEHNRLYWYRQTLGQGPEFLTYFQNEAQLEKSRLLSDRFSAERPKGSFSTLEIQRTEQGDSAMYLCASSWLAGVWETQYFGPGTRLLVL.

This rearrangement joins TRBV28 to TRBJ1-3; D gene uncertain. Trimming took off 8 bases at V and 0 bases at J, with 11 bases between the two ends. Germline CDR1 and CDR2: MDHEN and SYDVKM. The CDR3 length is 14 residues. The CDR3 is CASGEPVSGNTIYF. CDR3 sequence (DNA): TGTGCCAGCGGCGAGCCGGTCTCTGGAAACACCATATATTTT.

This clonotype was observed a handful of times. J is TRBJ2-5 and V is TRBV15; D is undetermined. The CDR3 sequence is 13 residues long. Trimming shortened V by 8 bases and J by 5 bases, and 15 bases separated the two germline ends. Germline CDR1 and CDR2: LNHNV and YYDKDF (reference sequence). The CDR3 region has the DNA TGTGCCACCCGAGAAAGGGCCGGGGAGACCCAGTACTTC. Translated: CATRERAGETQYF.

This clonotype was detected ten times or more. This rearrangement joins TRBV9 to TRBJ2-3; D may be TRBD1 (5 bases). Germline V lookup: CDR1 SGDLS, CDR2 YYNGEE. This CDR3 region has 18 residues. Between the trimmed V and J ends, which lost 3 bases and 2 bases, there was a span of 22 bases. The CDR3 bases are TGTGCCAGCAGCGCCGAGAAGCCTGGGGCCCGAATCACAGATACGCAGTATTTT. Its translation is CASSAEKPGARITDTQYF.

This clonotype was recorded at least ten times. The chain employs TRBV7-2 and TRBJ2-7; a possible D gene is TRBD1 (5 bases). The germline V gene has CDR1 SGHTA and CDR2 FQGNSA. The CDR3 sequence is 14 residues long. V lost 5 bases and J lost 6, with 17 bases in between. The CDR3 DNA reads as TGTGCCAGCAGCCCAGACACAGGTTCTCTCGAGCAGTACTTC. It encodes CASSPDTGSLEQYF.

This clonotype was observed many times. The chain has TRBV6-6 and TRBJ2-3, with a possible D match to TRBD2 (6 bases). The length of the CDR3 is 16 residues. The germline V gene encodes CDR1 MNHNY and CDR2 SVGAGI (reference sequence). Trimming took off 5 bases at V and 6 bases at J, with 21 bases between the two ends. CDR3: CASSPRDSTIFDTQYF. The CDR3 DNA follows: TGTGCCAGCAGTCCCCGGGACTCGACGATCTTCGATACGCAGTATTTT.

This clonotype turned up a few times. This chain joins TRBV7-2 and TRBJ1-3; no firm D call. Germline CDR1 SGHTA, CDR2 FQGNSA. CDR3 size: 15 residues. V gave up 5 bases and J gave up 5 bases, with 16 bases separating them. The CDR3 nucleotides read TGTGCCAGCAGCCCTAGAGGACTTGAAAGAAACACCATATATTTT. Translated: CASSPRGLERNTIYF. Based on the CDR3 plus reference TRBV7-2 and TRBJ1-3, the full variable domain is GAGVSQSPSNKVTEKGKDVELRCDPISGHTALYWYRQSLGQGLEFLIYFQGNSAPDKSGLPSDRFSAERTGGSVSTLTIQRTQQEDSAVYLCASSPRGLERNTIYFGEGSWLTVV.

In its sample, this clonotype was seen a few times. The rearrangement uses TRBV19 and TRBJ2-4, with 7 bases lining up with TRBD1. The CDR3 length is 15 residues. Germline CDR1 and CDR2: LNHDA and SQIVND (reference sequence). J lost 8 bases, V lost 3 bases, and 10 bases had no gene match. The CDR3 region is CASSMVTGMGYIQYF. In DNA, the CDR3 is TGTGCCAGTAGTATGGTGACAGGGATGGGATACATTCAGTACTTC. Using reference TRBV19 and TRBJ2-4 for the parts outside the CDR3, the full variable domain is DGGITQSPKYLFRKEGQNVTLSCEQNLNHDAMYWYRQDPGQGLRLIYYSQIVNDFQKGDIAEGYSVSREKKESFPLTVTSAQKNPTAFYLCASSMVTGMGYIQYFGAGTRLSVL.

This clonotype was seen a handful of times. The V gene is TRBV29-1, the J gene TRBJ2-1; 7 bases are shared with TRBD1. Germline V gene lookup returns CDR1 SQVTM and CDR2 ANQGSEA. Trimming at V came to 8 bases and at J to 7 bases, leaving 8 bases not matched to a gene. This CDR3 is built from 12 residues. The CDR3 DNA sequence: TGCAGCATACAGGGGCCGAGGAATGAGCAGTTCTTC. Translation gives CSIQGPRNEQFF.

The V and J genes are TRBV5-1 and TRBJ1-2; D is unresolved. Trimming shortened V by 5 bases and J by 5 bases, and 22 bases separated the two germline ends. This CDR3 has 16 residues. Germline V gene sequence: CDR1 SGHRS, CDR2 YFSETQ. The CDR3 region is CASRSSYEGEGYGYTF. The DNA for the CDR3 is TGCGCCAGCAGATCGAGTTATGAGGGCGAGGGATATGGCTACACCTTC. The full variable domain, completed using reference TRBV5-1 and TRBJ1-2, is KAGVTQTPRYLIKTRGQQVTLSCSPISGHRSVSWYQQTPGQGLQFLFEYFSETQRNKGNFPGRFSGRQFSNSRSEMNVSTLELGDSALYLCASRSSYEGEGYGYTFGSGTRLTVV.

The V gene is TRBV6-1, the J gene TRBJ2-3; D perhaps matches TRBD1 (6 bases). Germline-derived CDR1 and CDR2 are MNHNS and SASEGT. Between the trimmed V and J ends, which lost 4 bases and 0 bases, there was a span of 11 bases. There are 15 residues in the CDR3. The CDR3 here is CASSADRLSTDTQYF. DNA for the CDR3: TGTGCCAGCAGTGCCGACAGGCTGAGCACAGATACGCAGTATTTT.

This clonotype was counted only a few times. This chain uses TRBV9 with TRBJ2-2, with TRBD1 matching 9 bases. The length of the CDR3 is 15 residues. V lost 5 bases and J lost 5; bases outside the gene matches: 7. Per the germline V gene, CDR1 is SGDLS and CDR2 is YYNGEE. CDR3 coding DNA: TGTGCCAGCAGAGCCGGGACAGGGTCTACCGGGGAGCTGTTTTTT. Translation gives CASRAGTGSTGELFF. The entire variable domain, with the rest obtained from reference TRBV9 and TRBJ2-2, is as follows: DSGVTQTPKHLITATGQRVTLRCSPRSGDLSVYWYQQSLDQGLQFLIQYYNGEERAKGNILERFSAQQFPDLHSELNLSSLELGDSALYFCASRAGTGSTGELFFGEGSRLTVL.

The CDR3 DNA reads as TGTGCCAGCAGCCTTACGTCCATGGCCTACAATGAGCAGTTCTTC. Translation: CASSLTSMAYNEQFF. The V and J genes are TRBV7-9 and TRBJ2-1, with D hard to call. Trimming stripped 5 bases from V and 2 bases from J, with 13 bases between. Germline CDR1 SEHNR, CDR2 FQNEAQ (reference sequence). The CDR3 consists of 15 residues. The full variable domain, completed using reference TRBV7-9 and TRBJ2-1, is DTGVSQNPRHKITKRGQNVTFRCDPISEHNRLYWYRQTLGQGPEFLTYFQNEAQLEKSRLLSDRFSAERPKGSFSTLEIQRTEQGDSAMYLCASSLTSMAYNEQFFGPGTRLTVL.

The chain couples TRBV12-3 or TRBV12-4 to TRBJ2-7; no definite D call. The CDR3 totals 14 residues. Trimming took 1 base from V and 3 from J, leaving 10 bases between them. CDR3 coding DNA: TGTGCCAGCAGTTTAGTGGGGATAGACTACGAGCAGTACTTC. Amino acids: CASSLVGIDYEQYF.

There are a few counts of this clonotype. The chain has TRBV29-1 and TRBJ2-7, with TRBD1 matching 7 bases. Trimming took 1 base from V and 5 from J; bases not matched to a gene: 11. The germline gives CDR1 SQVTM, CDR2 ANQGSEA. The CDR3 covers 15 residues. The CDR3 sequence is CSVEGGRGREDEQYF. Here the CDR3 DNA reads TGCAGCGTTGAAGGGGGTAGGGGGCGCGAGGACGAGCAGTACTTC.

Written as DNA, the CDR3 is TGTGCCAGCAGTCCCGGGCCGTCCTATGGCTACACCTTC. It encodes CASSPGPSYGYTF. The chain links TRBV6-2 or TRBV6-3 to TRBJ1-2, with D unresolved. The CDR3 runs 13 residues. The germline V gene encodes CDR1 MNHEY and CDR2 SVGEGT. The germline V and J ends were trimmed by 5 bases and 4 bases, with 11 bases remaining between them.

This clonotype has only a few counts. The V gene is TRBV27, the J gene TRBJ1-2; possible D gene TRBD1, 5 bases. V lost 5 bases and J 8 bases, leaving 21 bases between the germline ends. Germline V CDR1 and CDR2: MNHEY, SMNVEV (reference sequence). The CDR3 is made up of 15 amino acids. CDR3 amino acids: CASSPGTDGGWGYTF. CDR3 sequence (DNA): TGTGCCAGCAGTCCCGGGACCGACGGTGGTTGGGGCTACACCTTC.

The chain uses TRBV7-2 and TRBJ2-7, with D perhaps matching TRBD2 (7 bases). CDR1 is SGHTA and CDR2 is FQGNSA in the germline V gene. The CDR3 sequence is 15 residues long. V lost 4 bases and J 7 bases, leaving 20 bases between the germline ends. The CDR3 protein is CASSYFGGGLREQYF. DNA of the CDR3: TGTGCCAGCAGCTACTTCGGCGGGGGCCTACGGGAGCAGTACTTC.

The chain links TRBV7-8 to TRBJ1-1, with D possibly TRBD1 on 5 matching bases. Deletions cut 1 base from V and 9 bases from J, with 15 bases between. The length of the CDR3 is 14 residues. Germline assignment: CDR1 SGHVS and CDR2 FQNEAQ. Here the CDR3 DNA reads TGTGCCAGCAGCTTAGTCCAGGGAGCTTTACAAGCTTTCTTT. Protein: CASSLVQGALQAFF. The full variable domain, its missing parts supplied by reference TRBV7-8 and TRBJ1-1, is GAGVSQSPRYKVAKRGQDVALRCDPISGHVSLFWYQQALGQGPEFLTYFQNEAQLDKSGLPSDRFFAERPEGSVSTLKIQRTQQEDSAVYLCASSLVQGALQAFFGQGTRLTVV.

This clonotype was found a few times. The chain carries TRBV4-1 and TRBJ2-1, with D hard to call. Germline CDR1 MGHRA, CDR2 YSYEKL. There are 11 residues in the CDR3. Trimming shortened V by 2 bases and J by 7 bases, and 3 bases separated the two germline ends. CDR3 nucleotides: TGCGCCAGCAGCCAACTAAATGAGCAGTTCTTC. Amino acid sequence: CASSQLNEQFF.

The chain recombines TRBV6-1 with TRBJ1-6; 9 nucleotides agree with TRBD1. CDR3 length: 16 amino acids. Germline CDR1 reads MNHNS; CDR2 reads SASEGT. With 2 bases clipped from V and 10 bases from J, the junction kept 9 bases outside the gene matches. CDR3 DNA: TGTGCCAGCAGTGAATGGCCCGGACAGGGGCCCTCACCCCTCCACTTT. The encoded protein is CASSEWPGQGPSPLHF.

The sample holds many counts of this clonotype. The chain is built from TRBV7-8 and TRBJ1-6; D is ambiguous. The CDR3 consists of 18 residues. The V gene lost 1 base and the J gene lost 2 bases, with 15 bases spanning the gap. Germline-derived CDR1 and CDR2 are SGHVS and FQNEAQ. CDR3 nucleotides: TGTGCCAGCAGCTTAGGAGTCCGGGAGGGCACCTATAATTCACCCCTCCACTTT. This codes for CASSLGVREGTYNSPLHF.

In this sample, this clonotype turned up many times. This chain connects TRBV29-1 to TRBJ2-5; 9 positions agree with TRBD1. The V and J ends lost 3 bases and 5 bases, in that order; junction bases with no gene match: 7. Looked up from germline, CDR1 is SQVTM and CDR2 is ANQGSEA. The CDR3 covers 14 residues. As DNA, the CDR3 is TGCAGCGTTGAGAACCGGGACAGGGACGAGACCCAGTACTTC. Its protein product is CSVENRDRDETQYF.

This chain links TRBV9 with TRBJ1-1; maybe TRBD1 (6 bases). The germline V gene encodes CDR1 SGDLS and CDR2 YYNGEE. This CDR3 comprises 16 residues. V lost 3 bases and J lost 0, with 15 bases in between. DNA for the CDR3: TGTGCCAGCAGCGGCCGGGACAAGGTCTTGAACACTGAAGCTTTCTTT. Residues: CASSGRDKVLNTEAFF.

The chain joins TRBV19 to TRBJ2-2; D possibly corresponds to TRBD2 (5 bases). This CDR3 comprises 14 residues. V lost 3 bases and J 8 bases, leaving 13 bases between the germline ends. Per germline, CDR1 LNHDA and CDR2 SQIVND (reference sequence). The CDR3 coding sequence is TGTGCCAGTAGTATCCACAGCGGTCTGGGGGAGCTGTTTTTT. Its translation is CASSIHSGLGELFF.

This clonotype was recorded only once. CDR3 amino acids: CASSKQGNPHGYTF. In DNA, the CDR3 is TGTGCCAGCAGCAAGCAAGGGAATCCCCATGGCTACACCTTC. V usage is TRBV21-1 and J usage is TRBJ1-2. TRBV21-1 is classified as a pseudogene. The length of the CDR3 is 14 residues.

This clonotype was recorded a few times. CDR3 nucleotides: TGTGCCAGCAGCTTAGACTTTCACCCCTACGAGCAGTACTTC. Protein: CASSLDFHPYEQYF. The chain is built from TRBV11-1 and TRBJ2-7; D unresolved. This CDR3 spans 14 amino acids. Trimming took 1 base from V and 2 from J, leaving 9 bases between them. CDR1 and CDR2 from the germline V gene are SGHAT and FQDESV (reference sequence). The entire variable domain, with the rest obtained from reference TRBV11-1 and TRBJ2-7, is as follows: EAEVAQSPRYKITEKSQAVAFWCDPISGHATLYWYRQILGQGPELLVQFQDESVVDDSQLPKDRFSAERLKGVDSTLKIQPAELGDSAMYLCASSLDFHPYEQYFGPGTRLTVT.

This clonotype was seen ten or more times. The rearrangement uses TRBV6-2 or TRBV6-3 and TRBJ2-7; 9 bases are a match to TRBD1. Germline V gene sequence: CDR1 MNHEY, CDR2 SVGEGT. This CDR3 comprises 14 residues. The J segment lost 3 bases and the V segment lost 0 bases, leaving 0 bases of the junction unmatched. The CDR3 DNA reads TGTGCCAGCAGTTACTCGACAGGGGGCTACGAGCAGTACGTC. Amino acids: CASSYSTGGYEQYV.

This clonotype showed up just a few times. The CDR3 spells CASSLKGQGVRQYF. The CDR3 DNA is TGTGCCAGCAGTTTAAAGGGACAGGGAGTACGGCAGTACTTC. The chain is built from TRBV27 and TRBJ2-7; the match to TRBD1 covers 9 bases. The germline CDR1 and CDR2 sequences are MNHEY and SMNVEV (reference sequence). J gave up 9 bases and V 2 bases, and 8 bases lay outside the gene matches. The CDR3 is 14 amino acids.

This chain joins TRBV7-2 and TRBJ1-1; D unresolved. Germline V gene sequence: CDR1 SGHTA, CDR2 FQGNSA. Deletions cut 2 bases from V and 1 base from J, with 17 bases between. This CDR3 is 17 amino acids long. Here the CDR3 reads CASSLRARRVPNTEAFF. The DNA for the CDR3 is TGTGCCAGCAGCTTAAGGGCCAGAAGGGTCCCGAACACTGAAGCTTTCTTT.